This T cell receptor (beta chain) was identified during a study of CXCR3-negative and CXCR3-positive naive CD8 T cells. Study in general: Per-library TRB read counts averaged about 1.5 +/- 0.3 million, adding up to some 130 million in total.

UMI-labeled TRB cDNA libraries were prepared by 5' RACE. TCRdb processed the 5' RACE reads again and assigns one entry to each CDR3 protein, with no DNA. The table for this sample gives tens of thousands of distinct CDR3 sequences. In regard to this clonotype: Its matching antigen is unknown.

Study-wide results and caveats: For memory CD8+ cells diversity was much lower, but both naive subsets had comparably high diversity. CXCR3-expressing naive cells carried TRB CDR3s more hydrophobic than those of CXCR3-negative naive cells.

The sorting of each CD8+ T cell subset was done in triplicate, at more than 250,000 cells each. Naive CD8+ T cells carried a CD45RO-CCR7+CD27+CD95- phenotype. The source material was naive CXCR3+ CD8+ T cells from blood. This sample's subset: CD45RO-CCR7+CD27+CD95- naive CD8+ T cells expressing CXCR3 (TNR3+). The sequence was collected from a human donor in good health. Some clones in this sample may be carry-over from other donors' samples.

CDR3 protein: CASSFRTGKNIQYF. V gene TRBV12-3 or TRBV12-4 combines with J gene TRBJ2-4. The CDR3 covers 14 residues.